Listed here is a single T cell receptor beta chain. This specimen comes from a study of blood T cell repertoires in COVID-19. Across the study: The United States, Italy and Spain provided the acute and convalescent COVID-19 samples. Nucleic acid was either cDNA or gDNA, and it came from T cells, B-cell-depleted T cells, or PBMCs.

This CDR3 has 16 residues. The germline V gene has CDR1 KGHSH and CDR2 LQKENI. V was pared by 1 base and J by 0 bases, with 9 bases between. Methods used by the authors: How many nucleated cells were present was estimated from reference gene primer amplification. Sequenced by immunoSEQ multiplex PCR; TCRdb stores in-frame clones only, minus some. From that table come the V and J calls and clone size; the DNA was used to work out D and trimming. Of about 120,000 clones listed, roughly nine tenths are singletons. This sequence joins TRBV18 and TRBJ1-4; D unclear. Sequencing was done on a sample of peripheral blood. This clonotype was sampled from a man aged 65 to 85 with active or convalescent COVID-19. In DNA form, the CDR3 reads TGTGCCAGCTCACCACAAAGTGCGGCAACTAATGAAAAACTGTTTTTT. It translates to CASSPQSAATNEKLFF.